The entry below gives a single T cell receptor beta chain sequence along with its context. Repertoires were generated with immunoSEQ multiplex PCR, while TCRdb's copy carries only in-frame clones and drops some. In the table there are just under 85,000 clones, less than 85% of which are singletons. This CDR3 comprises 16 residues. Trimming took 0 bases from V and 5 from J, leaving 13 bases between them. Germline CDR1 MGHRA, CDR2 YSYEKL. This sample was included in a study of OX40 agonist ivuxolimab in advanced cancers. The chain is built from TRBV4-1 and TRBJ2-2; tentatively, D is TRBD1 (6 bases). The TCR was taken from an adult with an advanced solid tumor such as melanoma, head and neck, liver or kidney cancer. Sequencing used CD4+ or CD8+ T cells sorted from blood, obtained in a trial of the OX40 agonist ivuxolimab. CDR3 sequence (DNA): TGCGCCAGCAGCCAAGATGCAGGGGCCTGGACCGGGGAGCTGTTTTTT. Translation: CASSQDAGAWTGELFF.